One and the same sample provided the 2 T cell receptor beta chains below, sequenced in a study of T-cell reconstitution after alpha-beta-depleted transplantation in children. Unique molecular identifiers tagged the TCRbeta library. TCRdb reanalysed the PCR reads using MiXCR and keeps one entry per CDR3 protein. The sample shows fewer than 700,000 distinct CDR3 sequences, under 15% of them seen only once. The sequences come from PBMCs, mostly from graft donor cells, collected 360 days after TCRalphabeta/CD19-depleted stem cell transplant. Receptors originate from a male patient younger than 18 who had a stem cell transplant for acute myeloid leukemia, so the T cells may come from the graft donor.

In this sample, this clonotype turned up a few times. J is TRBJ2-1 and V is TRBV6-1; 15 bases agree with TRBD2. This CDR3 region has 16 residues. The germline V gene encodes CDR1 MNHNS and CDR2 SASEGT. After removal of 5 bases from V and 9 bases from J, the junction contained 8 bases not matched to a gene. CDR3 sequence: CASSLGRTSGRGEQFF. In DNA, the CDR3 is TGTGCCAGCAGTCTCGGTCGGACTAGCGGGAGGGGTGAGCAGTTCTTC.

Of note for this clonotype: Sequence at one end of the junction differs from germline and may be a read error. The V call is TRBV7-7, the J call TRBJ2-7; 10 bases match TRBD2. The germline V gene encodes CDR1 SSHAT and CDR2 FNYEAQ (reference sequence). CDR3 length equals 15 residues. The CDR3 loop reads CASSAQLAGTAEQYF. The CDR3 DNA reads TGTGCTAGCAGCGCTCAACTAGCGGGGACCGCCGAGCAGTACTTC. Full variable domain (remainder filled in from reference TRBV7-7 and TRBJ2-7): GAGVSQSPRYKVTKRGQDVTLRCDPISSHATLYWYQQALGQGPEFLTYFNYEAQPDKSGLPSDRFSAERPEGSISTLTIQRTEQRDSAMYRCASSAQLAGTAEQYFGPGTRLTVT.